The 5 T cell receptor beta chains below come from one sample, sequenced in a study of T-cell reconstitution after alpha-beta-depleted transplantation in children. The TCRbeta library was prepared with unique molecular identifiers. TCRdb processed the PCR reads anew with MiXCR; each CDR3 protein has one entry. The sample contains about a million distinct CDR3 sequences, roughly 29% of which appear only once. The source material was PBMCs, mostly from graft donor cells, sampled 360 days after TCRalphabeta/CD19-depleted stem cell transplant. The receptors were sampled from a boy under three years old who had a stem cell transplant for SCID, so the T cells may come from the graft donor.

This clonotype was seen more than once but under ten times. The CDR3, as DNA: TGCGCCAGCAGCTTTGGGACGGCTCTTGCCTACGAGCAGTACTTC. This encodes CASSFGTALAYEQYF. The gene calls are TRBV5-1 and TRBJ2-7, with D perhaps given as TRBD1 or TRBD2 (5 bases each). The CDR3 runs to 15 residues. Germline CDR1 and CDR2: SGHRS and YFSETQ. Trimming took 2 bases from V and 2 from J, leaving 14 bases between them.

The rearrangement joins TRBV7-9 to TRBJ2-1, with 8 positions matching TRBD1. The CDR3 has 15 residues. In germline, CDR1 is SEHNR, CDR2 FQNEAQ (reference sequence). Trimming at V came to 5 bases and at J to 8 bases, leaving 11 bases not matched to a gene. CDR3 coding DNA: TGTGCCAGCAGCCCTGGACAGGGTTTGATGGATGAGCAGTTCTTC. Translated: CASSPGQGLMDEQFF.

This CDR3 is CASSGQGRLLLPYEQYF. Written as DNA, the CDR3 is TGTGCCAGCAGTGGACAGGGACGCTTGCTTCTACCCTACGAGCAGTACTTC. The rearrangement joins TRBV25-1 to TRBJ2-7, with 7 bases matching TRBD1. J was trimmed by 2 bases and V by 4 bases; bases with no gene match: 14. The CDR3 is 17 amino acids. CDR1 and CDR2 from the germline V gene are MGHDK and SYGVNS.

The genes are TRBV12-3 or TRBV12-4 and TRBJ2-1; weak D call: TRBD1 (6 bases). The CDR3 contains 15 residues. Trimming took off 6 bases at V and 8 bases at J, with 20 bases between the two ends. The CDR3 spells CASSPLPIHRDEQFF. The CDR3 nucleotides are TGTGCCAGCAGCCCCCTCCCGATTCACAGGGATGAGCAGTTCTTC.

This clonotype has only a few counts. This chain uses TRBV12-3 or TRBV12-4 with TRBJ2-7, with 9 bases lining up with TRBD1. J was trimmed by 7 bases and V by 7 bases; bases with no gene match: 11. CDR3 length: 14 residues. The CDR3 protein is CASTLGQGVREQYF. The CDR3 nucleotides read TGTGCCAGCACCCTGGGACAGGGAGTAAGGGAGCAGTACTTC.